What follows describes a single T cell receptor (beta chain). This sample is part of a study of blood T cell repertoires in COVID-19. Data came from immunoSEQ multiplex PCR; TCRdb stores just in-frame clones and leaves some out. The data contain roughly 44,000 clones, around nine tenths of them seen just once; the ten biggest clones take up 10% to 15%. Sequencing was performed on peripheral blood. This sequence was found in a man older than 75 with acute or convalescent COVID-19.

The CDR3 region has the DNA TGTGCCAGCAGCTTTTTTCATACCGGGGAGTCAGGAAACACCATATATTTT. Its translation is CASSFFHTGESGNTIYF. The chain uses TRBV7-6 and TRBJ1-3; D is undetermined. V was pared by 3 bases and J by 4 bases, with 19 bases between. This CDR3 is 17 amino acids long. Germline assignment: CDR1 SGHVS and CDR2 FNYEAQ.